The clone carrying this T cell receptor beta chain was seen repeatedly, ten times or more. Its antigen is not known. Sample time point: newly diagnosed GD, antithyroid drugs for less than 3 months. The TCR library was prepared using RNA isolated from PBMCs. Germline CDR1 reads KGHDR; CDR2 reads SFDVKD. V shed 8 bases and J 0 bases; nucleotides not matched to a gene: 1. This CDR3 is 13 amino acids long. The sample originates from a study of regulatory T cells in long-lasting Graves disease. For the study at large: For under 3 months, newly diagnosed Graves' patients had been taking antithyroid drugs. Study-wide findings and caveats: For persistent Graves' patients, TCR diversity was lower than for newly diagnosed ones.

According to the study, TCR beta libraries were built with iRepertoire HTBI primers and CDR3-region Arm-PCR. TCRdb processed the multiplex PCR reads anew with MiXCR; each CDR3 protein has one entry. The sample has under 400,000 distinct CDR3 sequences, over 15% seen once. These data were likewise used in another study, on T cells in Graves' hyperthyroidism and ophthalmopathy.

This clonotype originated in a man aged 40-55 years with Graves disease. This rearrangement joins TRBV24-1 to TRBJ2-3, with 7 positions matching TRBD1. Sequenced material: peripheral blood mononuclear cells (PBMCs), taken at new diagnosis, from a patient treated with antithyroid drugs. The DNA of the CDR3 is TGTGCCACCAAGGGACAGAGCACAGATACGCAGTATTTT. The encoded protein is CATKGQSTDTQYF.